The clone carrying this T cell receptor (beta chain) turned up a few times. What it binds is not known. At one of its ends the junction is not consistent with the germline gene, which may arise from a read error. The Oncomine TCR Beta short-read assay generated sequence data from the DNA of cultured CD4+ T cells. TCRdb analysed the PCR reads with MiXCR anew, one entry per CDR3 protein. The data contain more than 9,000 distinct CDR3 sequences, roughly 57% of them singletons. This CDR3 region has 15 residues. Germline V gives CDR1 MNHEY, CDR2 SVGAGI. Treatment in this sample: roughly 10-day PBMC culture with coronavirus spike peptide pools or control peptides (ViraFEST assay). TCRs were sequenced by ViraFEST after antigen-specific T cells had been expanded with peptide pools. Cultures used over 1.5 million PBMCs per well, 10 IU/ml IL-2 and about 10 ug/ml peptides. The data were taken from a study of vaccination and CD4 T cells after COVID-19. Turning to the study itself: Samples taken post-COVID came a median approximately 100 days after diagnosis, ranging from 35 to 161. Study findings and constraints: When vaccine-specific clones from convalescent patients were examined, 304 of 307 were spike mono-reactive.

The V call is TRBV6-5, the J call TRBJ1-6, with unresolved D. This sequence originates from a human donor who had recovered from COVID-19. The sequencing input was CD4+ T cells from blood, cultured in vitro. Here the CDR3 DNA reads TGTGCCAGCAGTTCGCCGGGCTCCAATAATTCACCCCTCCACTTT. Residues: CASSSPGSNNSPLHF.